A selection of T cell receptor beta chains follows, all from one sample in a study of CD8 T cells in Susac syndrome. Each CDR3 protein gets one entry after TCRdb re-called the immunoSEQ multiplex PCR reads with MiXCR. This sample has roughly 190,000 distinct CDR3 sequences, with around 90% found just once. What was sequenced was CD4+ T cells from PBMCs. The receptors derive from a human donor with Susac syndrome. The CDR3 runs from the conserved cysteine through the conserved F or W. A D gene is named only where the DNA matches it firmly. Not all rows give a size; the values are once, few, many and, for expanded clones, a class.

CDR3 protein | CDR3 DNA | V gene | D gene | clone size | J gene
CSTKVLGQQYF | TGCAGCACCAAGGTGTTGGGACAGCAGTACTTC | TRBV29-1 | NA | NA | TRBJ2-7
CASSQVAGVFYNEQFF | TGTGCCAGCAGCCAGGTAGCGGGAGTTTTCTACAATGAGCAGTTCTTC | TRBV14 | TRBD2 | NA | TRBJ2-1
CATSGDFTGYTF | TGTGCCACCAGTGGCGATTTCACCGGCTACACCTTC | TRBV24-1 | NA | NA | TRBJ1-2
CSVGDGVNSNQPQHF | TGCAGCGTGGGCGATGGGGTCAATAGCAATCAGCCCCAGCATTTT | TRBV29-1 | NA | NA | TRBJ1-5
CASSPISGGPEAFF | TGTGCCAGCTCACCAATAAGTGGGGGGCCTGAAGCTTTCTTT | TRBV18 | NA | NA | TRBJ1-1
CASSFPGGNTGELFF | TGCGCCAGCAGCTTCCCGGGGGGGAACACCGGGGAGCTGTTTTTT | TRBV5-1 | TRBD2 | NA | TRBJ2-2
CASSSRQGASTEAFF | TGTGCCAGCAGCTCCAGACAGGGGGCGTCCACTGAAGCTTTCTTT | TRBV7-2 | TRBD1 | NA | TRBJ1-1
CASNSGQGPYNEQFF | TGTGCCAGTAACTCCGGGCAGGGACCCTACAATGAGCAGTTCTTC | TRBV6-6 | NA | NA | TRBJ2-1
CSAKRTGEDTEAFF | TGCAGTGCTAAAAGGACAGGGGAGGACACTGAAGCTTTCTTT | TRBV20-1 | TRBD1 | NA | TRBJ1-1
CASSPSNTEAFF | TGTGCCAGCAGCCCATCTAACACTGAAGCTTTCTTT | TRBV6-6 | NA | NA | TRBJ1-1
CASSPARQGAYYGYTF | TGTGCCAGCTCACCAGCCCGGCAGGGGGCATACTATGGCTACACCTTC | TRBV18 | TRBD1 | NA | TRBJ1-2
CASSRGGPDTQYF | TGTGCCAGCAGCCGCGGGGGACCAGATACGCAGTATTTT | TRBV5-8 | TRBD2 | NA | TRBJ2-3
CATSRDLPGRGVEQFF | TGTGCCACCAGCAGAGATCTTCCGGGGCGAGGCGTTGAGCAGTTCTTC | TRBV15 | NA | once | TRBJ2-1
CASSEGLARAKNIQYF | TGTGCCAGCAGTGAAGGCCTAGCGAGAGCCAAAAACATTCAGTACTTC | TRBV6-1 | NA | once | TRBJ2-4
CASSPLPSGSAETQYF | TGTGCCAGCTCACCTCTCCCTAGCGGGAGCGCCGAGACCCAGTACTTC | TRBV18 | TRBD2 | NA | TRBJ2-5
CASALAGEDNEQFF | TGTGCCAGCGCACTGGCGGGAGAAGACAATGAGCAGTTCTTC | TRBV6-5 | TRBD2 | NA | TRBJ2-1
CASSLPQGRANEKLFF | TGCGCCAGCAGCCTACCTCAGGGGCGGGCTAATGAAAAACTGTTTTTT | TRBV4-1 | NA | NA | TRBJ1-4
CASSRIKSGTNYEQYF | TGTGCCAGCAGCCGAATCAAAAGCGGGACTAACTACGAGCAGTACTTC | TRBV5-6 | TRBD2 | NA | TRBJ2-7
CASSHRLLLSANNEQFF | TGTGCCAGCAGCCATCGCCTCCTACTATCGGCAAACAATGAGCAGTTCTTC | TRBV3-1 | NA | once | TRBJ2-1
CASSRAGPATEAFF | TGTGCCTCCTCCCGAGCAGGGCCGGCCACTGAAGCTTTCTTT | TRBV3-1 | NA | NA | TRBJ1-1
CASSPNRADNEQFF | TGTGCCAGCTCACCAAACAGGGCAGACAATGAGCAGTTCTTC | TRBV18 | NA | NA | TRBJ2-1
CASSLGGQVNEQYF | TGTGCCAGCAGCCTCGGGGGACAGGTCAACGAGCAGTACTTC | TRBV5-5 | TRBD1 | NA | TRBJ2-7
CASSQGDNSPLHF | TGTGCCAGCAGCCAGGGGGATAATTCACCCCTCCACTTT | TRBV7-9 | TRBD1 | NA | TRBJ1-6
CASLANLRESQYF | TGTGCCAGCCTCGCAAACCTCCGGGAGTCCCAGTACTTC | TRBV6-1 | NA | NA | TRBJ2-5
CASSLTGDRQPQHF | TGTGCCAGCAGCTTAACGGGGGACCGGCAGCCCCAGCATTTT | TRBV7-8 | NA | NA | TRBJ1-5
CASSLGRFGRSYEQYF | TGTGCCAGCAGCTTAGGACGGTTCGGTCGCTCCTACGAGCAGTACTTC | TRBV7-2 | NA | NA | TRBJ2-7
CASSESGGETEAFF | TGTGCCAGCAGTGAATCGGGGGGGGAAACTGAAGCTTTCTTT | TRBV25-1 | NA | NA | TRBJ1-1
CASDLEGTEAFF | TGTGCCAGCGATCTAGAAGGGACTGAAGCTTTCTTT | TRBV2 | NA | NA | TRBJ1-1
CASSSYGTNENIQYF | TGTGCCAGCTCATCGTACGGGACAAACGAAAACATTCAGTACTTC | TRBV18 | NA | NA | TRBJ2-4
CASSPPGQGLTGELFF | TGCGCCAGCAGCCCCCCGGGACAGGGACTCACCGGGGAGCTGTTTTTT | TRBV5-1 | TRBD1 | NA | TRBJ2-2
CASGQGVGNTIYF | TGTGCCAGCGGACAGGGTGTAGGAAACACCATATATTTT | TRBV12-3/TRBV12-4 | TRBD1 | NA | TRBJ1-3
CASSFTGSLYEQYF | TGTGCCAGCAGTTTTACAGGATCTTTATACGAGCAGTACTTC | TRBV28 | NA | NA | TRBJ2-7
CASILTGGSEQYF | TGTGCCAGCATCTTGACAGGGGGCAGCGAGCAGTACTTC | TRBV6-6 | TRBD1 | NA | TRBJ2-7
CASSLSPSGTYGYTF | TGTGCCAGCAGCTTGAGTCCATCGGGAACTTATGGCTACACCTTC | TRBV5-6 | NA | NA | TRBJ1-2
CSVEWKTSTDTQYF | TGCAGCGTTGAGTGGAAAACTAGCACAGATACGCAGTATTTT | TRBV29-1 | NA | NA | TRBJ2-3
CASNKAGGREQYF | TGTGCCAGTAACAAAGCGGGAGGGCGCGAGCAGTACTTC | TRBV28 | TRBD2 | NA | TRBJ2-7
CASSLGIVGEQYF | TGTGCCAGCAGCTTAGGAATAGTCGGGGAGCAGTACTTC | TRBV7-2 | NA | many | TRBJ2-7
CSASERGRVRETQYF | TGCAGTGCTAGTGAGCGCGGGAGGGTGAGAGAGACCCAGTACTTC | TRBV20-1 | TRBD2 | NA | TRBJ2-5
CASSSGTLNTEAFF | TGTGCCAGCAGTTCCGGGACACTAAACACTGAAGCTTTCTTT | TRBV6-5 | NA | NA | TRBJ1-1
CASSGMTSGGNEQFF | TGTGCCAGCAGCGGCATGACTAGCGGTGGGAATGAGCAGTTCTTC | TRBV5-4 | TRBD2 | NA | TRBJ2-1
CASSPTGGETEAFF | TGTGCCAGCAGCCCAACAGGGGGCGAGACTGAAGCTTTCTTT | TRBV12-3/TRBV12-4 | TRBD1 | NA | TRBJ1-1
CASKTSGGDNEQFF | TGCGCCAGCAAAACTAGCGGGGGTGACAATGAGCAGTTCTTC | TRBV10-2 | TRBD2 | NA | TRBJ2-1
CASRQATDTQYF | TGTGCCAGCAGGCAGGCCACAGATACGCAGTATTTT | TRBV27 | NA | NA | TRBJ2-3
CASTRPGGTWNTEAFF | TGTGCCAGCACTCGGCCAGGAGGGACATGGAACACTGAAGCTTTCTTT | TRBV28 | NA | NA | TRBJ1-1
CASSLERDRNEQFF | TGTGCCAGCAGCTTAGAGAGGGACCGAAATGAGCAGTTCTTC | TRBV7-9 | NA | NA | TRBJ2-1
CASSVRDRSPLHF | TGTGCCAGTAGTGTCCGGGACAGGTCCCCCCTCCACTTT | TRBV19 | TRBD1 | NA | TRBJ1-6
CASSLAGTGIYGYTF | TGTGCCAGCAGTTTAGCCGGGACAGGCATCTATGGCTACACCTTC | TRBV27 | TRBD1 | NA | TRBJ1-2
CAWSVNAGDQPQHF | TGTGCCTGGAGTGTGAACGCCGGGGATCAGCCCCAGCATTTT | TRBV30 | NA | NA | TRBJ1-5
CASSPSSLYEQYF | TGCGCCAGCAGCCCTTCTTCACTCTACGAGCAGTACTTC | TRBV5-1 | NA | NA | TRBJ2-7
CASSLLTPGDTEAFF | TGCGCCAGCAGCTTACTAACACCCGGAGACACTGAAGCTTTCTTT | TRBV5-1 | NA | NA | TRBJ1-1
CASSSPPTSGRVDTGELFF | TGCGCCAGCAGCTCCCCCCCGACTAGCGGGAGAGTAGACACCGGGGAGCTGTTTTTT | TRBV5-1 | TRBD2 | NA | TRBJ2-2
CSARGRGSSYNEQFF | TGCAGTGCTAGAGGGCGCGGGAGCTCCTACAATGAGCAGTTCTTC | TRBV20-1 | TRBD2 | NA | TRBJ2-1
CASSLTPGGRGTDTQYF | TGTGCCAGCAGCCTCACCCCGGGGGGCCGAGGCACAGATACGCAGTATTTT | TRBV12-3/TRBV12-4 | NA | NA | TRBJ2-3
CASAKAPGQGGYEQYF | TGTGCCAGTGCGAAAGCTCCGGGACAGGGGGGCTACGAGCAGTACTTC | TRBV19 | TRBD1 | NA | TRBJ2-7
CASSHTGQGVTEAFF | TGTGCCAGCAGCCACACGGGACAGGGAGTCACTGAAGCTTTCTTT | TRBV6-6 | TRBD1 | once | TRBJ1-1
CASSPSGSPNEQYF | TGCGCCAGCAGCCCTAGCGGGAGCCCCAACGAGCAGTACTTC | TRBV5-1 | TRBD2 | once | TRBJ2-7
CASSLRSDTEAFF | TGTGCCAGCTCCCTCCGCAGTGACACTGAAGCTTTCTTT | TRBV18 | NA | once | TRBJ1-1
CAWSTQDNQPQHF | TGTGCCTGGAGTACACAGGATAATCAGCCCCAGCATTTT | TRBV30 | NA | once | TRBJ1-5